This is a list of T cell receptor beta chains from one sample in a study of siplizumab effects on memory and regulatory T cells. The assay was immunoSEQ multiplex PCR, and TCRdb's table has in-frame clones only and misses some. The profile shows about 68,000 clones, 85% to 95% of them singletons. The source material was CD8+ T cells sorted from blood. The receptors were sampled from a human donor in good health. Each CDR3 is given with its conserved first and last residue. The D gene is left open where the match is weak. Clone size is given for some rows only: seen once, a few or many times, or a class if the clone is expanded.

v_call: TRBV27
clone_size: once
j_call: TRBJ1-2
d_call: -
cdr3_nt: TGTGCCAGCAGTTTAGGGCGGGATGACTATGGCTACACCTTC
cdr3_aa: CASSLGRDDYGYTF

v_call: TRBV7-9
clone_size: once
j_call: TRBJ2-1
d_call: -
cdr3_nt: TGTGCCAGCACTCCGAGGAGCTGGAATGAGCAGTTCTTC
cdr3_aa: CASTPRSWNEQFF

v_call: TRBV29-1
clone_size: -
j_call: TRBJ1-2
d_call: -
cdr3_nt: TGCAGCGAGGAGTCCCTCGACTATGGCTACACCTTC
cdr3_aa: CSEESLDYGYTF

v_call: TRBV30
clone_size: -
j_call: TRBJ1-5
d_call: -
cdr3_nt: TGTGCCTGGAGTGTTAATTTGGGGCAGGGCTACAATCAGCCCCAGCATTTT
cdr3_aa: CAWSVNLGQGYNQPQHF

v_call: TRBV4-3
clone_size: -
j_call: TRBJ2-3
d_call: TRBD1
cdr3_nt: TGCGCCAGCAGCCAGGGGGCAGGGGGCATCACAGATACGCAGTATTTT
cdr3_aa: CASSQGAGGITDTQYF

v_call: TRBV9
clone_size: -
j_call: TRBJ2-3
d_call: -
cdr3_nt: TGTGCCAGCAGCGTACTAGCGTACTACACAGATACGCAGTATTTT
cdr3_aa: CASSVLAYYTDTQYF

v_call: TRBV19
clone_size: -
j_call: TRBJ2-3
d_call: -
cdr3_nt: TGTGCCACCTCCGGCGTCGGCGGGGACACAGATACGCAGTATTTT
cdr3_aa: CATSGVGGDTDTQYF

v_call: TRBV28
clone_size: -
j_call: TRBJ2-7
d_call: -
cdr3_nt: TGTGCCAGCAGGGAATGGGACACCCGCTACGAGCAGTACTTC
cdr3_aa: CASREWDTRYEQYF

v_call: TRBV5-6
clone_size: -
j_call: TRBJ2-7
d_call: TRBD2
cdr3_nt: TGTGCCAGCAGTTCACTAGCGTCGGAAGAGCAGTACTTC
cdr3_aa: CASSSLASEEQYF

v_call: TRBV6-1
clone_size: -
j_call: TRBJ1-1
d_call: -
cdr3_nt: TGTGCCAGCACCTCATCGGGTCGGGAAGCTTTCTTT
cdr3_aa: CASTSSGREAFF

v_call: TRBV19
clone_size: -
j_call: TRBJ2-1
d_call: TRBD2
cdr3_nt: TGTGCCAGTAGTCAAGCGGGGGGATATCTAGGCATCTACAATGAGCAGTTCTTC
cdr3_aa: CASSQAGGYLGIYNEQFF

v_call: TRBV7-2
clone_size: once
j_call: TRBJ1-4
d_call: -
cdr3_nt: TGTGCCAGCAGCCACGACAGAGGTTTGAATGAAAAACTGTTTTTT
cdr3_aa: CASSHDRGLNEKLFF

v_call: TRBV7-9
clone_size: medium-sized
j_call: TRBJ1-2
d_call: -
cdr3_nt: TGTGCCAGCAGCTTATACAGCTATGGCTACACCTTC
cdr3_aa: CASSLYSYGYTF

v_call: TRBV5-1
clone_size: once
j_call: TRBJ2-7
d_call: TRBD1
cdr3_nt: TGCGCCAGCAGCTGGGGGACAGGGGAGTCCTACGAGCAGTACTTC
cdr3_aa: CASSWGTGESYEQYF

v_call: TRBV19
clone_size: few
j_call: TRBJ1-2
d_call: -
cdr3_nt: TGTGCCTGGCGCGGGGGAGGACCCTATGGCTACACCTTC
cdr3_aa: CAWRGGGPYGYTF

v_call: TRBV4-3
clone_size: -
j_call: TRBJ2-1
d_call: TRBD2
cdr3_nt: TGCGCCAGCAGCCGCTCGGGGGGGTCCTACAATGAGCAGTTCTTC
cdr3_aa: CASSRSGGSYNEQFF

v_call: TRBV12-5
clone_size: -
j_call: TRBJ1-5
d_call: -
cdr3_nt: TGTGCTAGTGGTTTGCTTAATCAGCCCCAGCATTTT
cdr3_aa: CASGLLNQPQHF

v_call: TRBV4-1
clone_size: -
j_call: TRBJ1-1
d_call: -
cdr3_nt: TGCGCCAGCAACCCGCAGGGTTACGGCACTGAAGCTTTCTTT
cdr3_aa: CASNPQGYGTEAFF

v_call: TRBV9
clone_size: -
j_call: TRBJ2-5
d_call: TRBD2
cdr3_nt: TGTGCCAGCAGCGTAGGCGGGACTAGCGTAGAGACCCAGTACTTC
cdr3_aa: CASSVGGTSVETQYF

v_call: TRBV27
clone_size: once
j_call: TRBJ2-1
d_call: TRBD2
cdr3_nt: TGTGCCAGCATCCTACTAGCGGGGGGGTCGGGTGAGCAGTTCTTC
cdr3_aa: CASILLAGGSGEQFF

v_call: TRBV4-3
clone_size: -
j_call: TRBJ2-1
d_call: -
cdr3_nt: TGCGCCAGCAGTCAGGGACTGGGGAATGAGCAGTTCTTC
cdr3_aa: CASSQGLGNEQFF

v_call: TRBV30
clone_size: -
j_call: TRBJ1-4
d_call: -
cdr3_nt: TGTGCCTGGAGCCTCGAAGGGAGTGCAACTAATGAAAAACTGTTTTTT
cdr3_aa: CAWSLEGSATNEKLFF

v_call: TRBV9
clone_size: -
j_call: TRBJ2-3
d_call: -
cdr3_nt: TGTGCCAGCAGCTCGGGGACCGCTGATACGCAGTATTTT
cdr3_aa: CASSSGTADTQYF

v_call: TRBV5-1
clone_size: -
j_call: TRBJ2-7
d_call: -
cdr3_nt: TGCGCCAGCAGCTTGGACAGGGTAATCGACGAGCAGTACTTC
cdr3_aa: CASSLDRVIDEQYF

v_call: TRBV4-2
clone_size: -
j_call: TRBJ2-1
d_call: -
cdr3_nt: TGTGCCAGCAGACCGGGGACCTCCAATGAGCAGTTCTTC
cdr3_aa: CASRPGTSNEQFF

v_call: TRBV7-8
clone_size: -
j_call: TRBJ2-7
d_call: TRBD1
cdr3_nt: TGTGCCAGCAGCACTAAGACAGGGGGCTCCTACGAGCAGTACTTC
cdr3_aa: CASSTKTGGSYEQYF

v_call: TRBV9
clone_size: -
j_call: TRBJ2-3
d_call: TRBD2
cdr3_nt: TGTGCCAGCAGCGTAGGCGGGGGGGCCGGGACGCAGTATTTT
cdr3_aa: CASSVGGGAGTQYF

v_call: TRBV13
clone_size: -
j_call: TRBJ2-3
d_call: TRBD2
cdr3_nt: TGTGCCAGCAGCTTCCCTAGCGGGGCAGATACGCAGTATTTT
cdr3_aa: CASSFPSGADTQYF

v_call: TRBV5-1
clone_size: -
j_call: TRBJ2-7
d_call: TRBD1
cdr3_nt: TGCGCCAGCAGAGGGGGCAGTTCCTACGAGCAGTACTTC
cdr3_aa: CASRGGSSYEQYF

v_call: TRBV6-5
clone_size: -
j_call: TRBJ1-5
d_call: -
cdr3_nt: TGTGCCAGCAGTACTCGAGGGGGTAGCAATCAGCCCCAGCATTTT
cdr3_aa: CASSTRGGSNQPQHF

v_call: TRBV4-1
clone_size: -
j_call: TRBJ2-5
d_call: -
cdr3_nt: TGCGCCAGCAGCCGATCAATTAGCGGCCAAGAGACCCAGTACTTC
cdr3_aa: CASSRSISGQETQYF

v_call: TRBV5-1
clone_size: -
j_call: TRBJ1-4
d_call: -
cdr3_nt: TGCGCCAGCAGCTTGGAGCCGGGGGAGGAAAAACTGTTTTTT
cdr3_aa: CASSLEPGEEKLFF

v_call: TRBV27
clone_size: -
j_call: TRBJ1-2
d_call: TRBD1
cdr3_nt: TGTGCCAGCAGTTTACAGGGGGCTAACTATGGCTACACCTTC
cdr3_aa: CASSLQGANYGYTF

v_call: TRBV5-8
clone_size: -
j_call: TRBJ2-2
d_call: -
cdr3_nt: TGTGCCAGCAGCTTACAGGAGGGCGGGGTGAACACCGGGGAGCTGTTTTTT
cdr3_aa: CASSLQEGGVNTGELFF